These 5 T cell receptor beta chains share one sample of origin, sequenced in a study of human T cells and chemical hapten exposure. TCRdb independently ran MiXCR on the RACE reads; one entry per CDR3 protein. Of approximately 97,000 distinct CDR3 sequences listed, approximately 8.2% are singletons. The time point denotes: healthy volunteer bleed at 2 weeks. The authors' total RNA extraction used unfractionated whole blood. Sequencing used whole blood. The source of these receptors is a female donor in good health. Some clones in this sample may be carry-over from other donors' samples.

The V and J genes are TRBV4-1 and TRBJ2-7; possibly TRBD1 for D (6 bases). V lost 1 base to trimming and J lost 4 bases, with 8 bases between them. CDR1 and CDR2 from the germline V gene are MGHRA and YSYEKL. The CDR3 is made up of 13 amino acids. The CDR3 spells CASSQGTDYEQYF. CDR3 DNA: TGCGCCAGCAGCCAAGGGACAGATTACGAGCAGTACTTC.

CDR3 amino acids: CASSLDMVAGSGYTF. The CDR3 region has the DNA TGTGCCAGCAGCTTAGATATGGTAGCGGGATCCGGCTACACCTTC. The chain couples TRBV7-9 to TRBJ1-2; D remains ambiguous. V gave up 1 base and J gave up 8 bases, with 17 bases separating them. Germline CDR1 SEHNR, CDR2 FQNEAQ (reference sequence). The CDR3 is made up of 15 amino acids.

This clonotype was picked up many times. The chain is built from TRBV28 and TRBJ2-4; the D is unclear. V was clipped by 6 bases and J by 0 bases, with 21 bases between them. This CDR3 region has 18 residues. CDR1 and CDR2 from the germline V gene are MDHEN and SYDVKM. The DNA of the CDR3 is TGTGCCAGCAGGAAGAGGCAGGCGCCGACTTTAGCCAAAAACATTCAGTACTTC. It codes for CASRKRQAPTLAKNIQYF.

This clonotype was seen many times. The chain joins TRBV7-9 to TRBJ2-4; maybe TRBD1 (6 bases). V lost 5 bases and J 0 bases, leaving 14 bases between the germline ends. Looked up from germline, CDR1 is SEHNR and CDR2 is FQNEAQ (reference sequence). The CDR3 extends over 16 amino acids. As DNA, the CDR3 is TGTGCCAGCAGCAGACCACAGGGCAAAGCCAAAAACATTCAGTACTTC. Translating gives CASSRPQGKAKNIQYF. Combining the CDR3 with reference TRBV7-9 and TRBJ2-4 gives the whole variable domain DTGVSQNPRHKITKRGQNVTFRCDPISEHNRLYWYRQTLGQGPEFLTYFQNEAQLEKSRLLSDRFSAERPKGSFSTLEIQRTEQGDSAMYLCASSRPQGKAKNIQYFGAGTRLSVL.

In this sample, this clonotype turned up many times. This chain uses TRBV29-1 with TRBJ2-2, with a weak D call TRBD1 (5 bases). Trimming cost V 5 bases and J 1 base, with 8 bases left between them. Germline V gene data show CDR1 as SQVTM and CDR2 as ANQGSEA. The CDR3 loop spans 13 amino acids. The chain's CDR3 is CSVIQENTGELFF. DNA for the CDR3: TGCAGCGTTATACAGGAGAACACCGGGGAGCTGTTTTTT.